The 20 T cell receptor beta chains reported below all come from one sample, sequenced in a study of blood T cell repertoires in COVID-19. The method was immunoSEQ multiplex PCR; TCRdb's version includes in-frame clones alone and lacks a portion of them. The sample carries some 80,000 clones, approximately 80% recorded once. What was sequenced was peripheral blood. The receptors shown here come from a woman between 40 and 50 years old with active or convalescent COVID-19.

This rearrangement joins TRBV3-1 (or the pseudogene TRBV3-2) to TRBJ2-5; 12 bases line up with TRBD2. With V trimmed by 0 bases and J by 4 bases, 12 bases remained unmatched. There are 19 residues in the CDR3. Germline-derived CDR1 and CDR2 are LGHDT and YNNKEL (reference sequence). This chain's CDR3 is CASSQDLAGGPSMGETQYF. CDR3 in DNA: TGTGCCAGCAGCCAAGATCTAGCGGGAGGGCCCTCTATGGGAGAGACCCAGTACTTC.

The chain couples TRBV6-2 or TRBV6-3 to TRBJ2-3, with 7 bases matching TRBD1. The length of the CDR3 is 16 residues. Germline V gene lookup returns CDR1 MNHEY and CDR2 SVGEGT. J lost 0 bases, V lost 1 base, and 4 bases had no gene match. CDR3: CASSYWDSTSTDTQYF. Written as DNA, the CDR3 is TGTGCCAGCAGTTACTGGGACAGTACTAGCACAGATACGCAGTATTTT.

For the CDR3, the DNA is TGTGCCAGCACCTTCTTCGATCAGCCCCAGCATTTT. It encodes CASTFFDQPQHF. The chain has TRBV6-5 and TRBJ1-5; unclear D gene. The ends were cut back, 7 bases at V and 5 bases at J, with 9 bases in the middle. This CDR3 is 12 amino acids long. Germline V gene lookup returns CDR1 MNHEY and CDR2 SVGAGI.

The chain combines TRBV19 with TRBJ2-2; 16 bases line up with TRBD2. Germline CDR1 LNHDA, CDR2 SQIVND (reference sequence). The V segment lost 8 bases and the J segment 8 bases; nucleotides outside the gene matches: 14. The CDR3 has 18 residues. The CDR3 is CASGGTSGRARGTGELFF. CDR3 bases: TGTGCCAGTGGTGGGACTAGCGGGAGGGCCCGCGGGACTGGGGAGCTGTTTTTT.

V gene TRBV29-1 combines with J gene TRBJ1-4; a possible D gene is TRBD1 (5 bases). The CDR3 is made up of 13 amino acids. V lost 4 bases and J lost 2, with 8 bases in between. CDR1 and CDR2 from the germline V gene are SQVTM and ANQGSEA. CDR3 sequence: CSVVGGTNEKLFF. DNA of the CDR3: TGCAGCGTTGTGGGGGGGACTAATGAAAAACTGTTTTTT. The full variable domain, in which reference TRBV29-1 and TRBJ1-4 provide the parts outside the CDR3, is SAVISQKPSRDICQRGTSLTIQCQVDSQVTMMFWYRQQPGQSLTLIATANQGSEATYESGFVIDKFPISRPNLTFSTLTVSNMSPEDSSIYLCSVVGGTNEKLFFGSGTQLSVL.

The V gene is TRBV27, the J gene TRBJ1-4; TRBD1 is a possible D gene (5 bases). The CDR3 contains 16 residues. Trimming took off 3 bases at V and 7 bases at J, with 18 bases between the two ends. In germline, CDR1 is MNHEY, CDR2 SMNVEV (reference sequence). In DNA form, the CDR3 reads TGTGCCAGCAGTTTGGGGCAGGGTTCTACCCTTGAAAAACTGTTTTTT. This gives the protein CASSLGQGSTLEKLFF.

The V call is TRBV18, the J call TRBJ1-4; D might be TRBD1 (5 bases). With 5 bases removed from V and 2 bases from J, the gap between germline ends came to 12 bases. The CDR3 contains 15 residues. The germline gives CDR1 KGHSH, CDR2 LQKENI. The DNA of the CDR3 is TGTGCCAGCTCAGACAGTTTACCGACTAATGAAAAACTGTTTTTT. Residues: CASSDSLPTNEKLFF.

The V call is TRBV7-9, the J call TRBJ2-3; TRBD2 is a possible D gene (5 bases). CDR1 and CDR2 (germline): SEHNR, FQNEAQ (reference sequence). V lost 11 bases, J lost 5 bases, and 17 bases lay in between. This CDR3 contains 13 residues. CDR3 loop: CAWWTQGGDTQYF. CDR3 sequence (DNA): TGTGCCTGGTGGACCCAAGGAGGAGATACGCAGTATTTT.

The chain couples TRBV9 to TRBJ2-1; D gene uncertain. From germline, CDR1 is SGDLS and CDR2 YYNGEE. This CDR3 has 15 residues. Trimming removed 3 bases from V and 2 bases from J, with 12 bases in between. The CDR3 DNA reads TGTGCCAGCAGCGCAGACTCGAAAACCTACAATGAGCAGTTCTTC. This sequence encodes CASSADSKTYNEQFF.

The V and J genes are TRBV6-6 and TRBJ1-6; D possibly corresponds to TRBD1 (5 bases). The V end was cut by 6 bases, the J end by 8 bases, with 14 bases between. The CDR3 length is 14 residues. Germline CDR1 is MNHNY and CDR2 is SVGAGI (reference sequence). CDR3 in amino acids: CASSSEGRDSPLHF. Here the CDR3 DNA reads TGTGCCAGCAGCTCGGAGGGGCGGGATTCACCCCTCCACTTT.

The gene calls are TRBV19 and TRBJ1-1, with D possibly TRBD1 on 5 matching bases. Trimming stripped 6 bases from V and 8 bases from J, with 22 bases between. Germline V gene sequence: CDR1 LNHDA, CDR2 SQIVND (reference sequence). There are 15 residues in the CDR3. Here the CDR3 DNA reads TGTGCCAGTAGCAGATTGGGGAGGGGAGATACGGAAGCTTTCTTT. Protein: CASSRLGRGDTEAFF.

This clone was observed a handful of times. Here the CDR3 DNA reads TGTGCCAGCAGCTCGAAGGGTTCTAGCGGGGCCTACGAGCAGTACTTC. Its translation: CASSSKGSSGAYEQYF. This chain uses TRBV7-2 with TRBJ2-7, with 9 bases matching TRBD2. V was clipped by 4 bases and J by 2 bases; unmatched bases: 9. CDR3 size: 16 residues. The germline V gene has CDR1 SGHTA and CDR2 FQGNSA.

The chain uses TRBV11-2 and TRBJ2-3; 10 nucleotides align to TRBD1. The CDR3 contains 14 residues. Germline-derived CDR1 and CDR2 are SGHAT and FQNNGV. The trim removed 0 bases at V and 10 bases at J, leaving 4 bases unmatched. The CDR3 DNA follows: TGTGCCAGCAGCTTAGATAGGGGACAGGGGTCGCAGTATTTT. This gives the protein CASSLDRGQGSQYF.

This clone was recorded only once. This sequence joins TRBV25-1 and TRBJ2-5; D possibly corresponds to TRBD1 (5 bases). The CDR3 covers 13 residues. The V end lost 8 bases, the J end lost 0 bases, and 10 bases lay between the germline ends. From germline, CDR1 is MGHDK and CDR2 SYGVNS. The CDR3 here is CASQAGNQETQYF. CDR3 DNA: TGTGCCAGCCAAGCAGGGAACCAAGAGACCCAGTACTTC.

J is TRBJ2-5 and V is TRBV11-2, with D uncertain. The V gene's germline CDR1 is SGHAT and CDR2 FQNNGV. The CDR3 sequence is 12 residues long. V was cut by 3 bases and J by 5 bases, with 7 bases left in between. The DNA of the CDR3 is TGTGCCAGCAGCTTTGGTGCGGAGACCCAGTACTTC. This encodes CASSFGAETQYF. The complete variable domain, with remaining parts taken from reference TRBV11-2 and TRBJ2-5, reads EAGVAQSPRYKIIEKRQSVAFWCNPISGHATLYWYQQILGQGPKLLIQFQNNGVVDDSQLPKDRFSAERLKGVDSTLKIQPAKLEDSAVYLCASSFGAETQYFGPGTRLLVL.

CDR3 DNA: TGCAGTGCTAGTACAGGGACGGGGTACGAGCAGTACTTC. As protein: CSASTGTGYEQYF. This chain joins TRBV20-1 and TRBJ2-7; D may be TRBD1 (6 bases). This CDR3 is 13 amino acids long. Germline V gene lookup returns CDR1 DFQATT and CDR2 SNEGSKA (reference sequence). The V gene lost 3 bases and the J gene lost 4 bases, with 13 bases spanning the gap.

The chain joins TRBV6-1 to TRBJ2-6, with 10 bases aligning to TRBD1. In germline, CDR1 is MNHNS, CDR2 SASEGT. The CDR3 totals 17 residues. The ends lost 4 bases at V and 4 bases at J; junction bases unmatched: 7. The CDR3 loop is CASSAGQGPSGANVLTF. The CDR3 nucleotides read TGTGCCAGCAGTGCGGGACAGGGGCCTTCGGGGGCCAACGTCCTGACTTTC.

CDR3 nucleotides: TGTGCCAGCAGGGACAGGGGAATCGGTGATGAAAAACTGTTTTTT. The encoded protein is CASRDRGIGDEKLFF. The V and J genes are TRBV6-5 and TRBJ1-4; 9 bases are shared with TRBD1. Germline V gives CDR1 MNHEY, CDR2 SVGAGI. The CDR3 has 15 amino acids. V trimming: 6 bases; J trimming: 6 bases; junction bases outside the gene matches: 8.

The gene calls are TRBV10-3 and TRBJ1-4; 8 bases map to TRBD1. Losses at the gene ends were 0 bases for V and 5 bases for J; bases not matched to a gene: 11. Germline V gene data show CDR1 as ENHRY and CDR2 as SYGVKD. The CDR3 length is 18 residues. CDR3 sequence reads: CAISESPGQGSLNEKLFF. The CDR3, as DNA: TGTGCCATCAGTGAGTCGCCCGGACAGGGCTCACTGAATGAAAAACTGTTTTTT.

The chain links TRBV10-3 to TRBJ1-6; D ambiguous. V dropped 0 bases and J dropped 6 bases, with 9 bases sitting between them. The germline V gene has CDR1 ENHRY and CDR2 SYGVKD. This CDR3 spans 15 amino acids. CDR3: CAISESREGNSPLHF. DNA of the CDR3: TGTGCCATCAGTGAGTCGCGAGAGGGTAATTCACCCCTCCACTTT.